Below are 10 T cell receptor beta chains sequenced from a single sample in a study of post-analysis software for immune sequencing data. Study observations and caveats: Relative to controls, patients had about five TRBV segments at higher frequency, with TRBV5-6, TRBV5-1 and TRBV20-1 among these.

Every TCR beta cDNA library bore unique molecular identifiers. TCRdb re-derived calls from the PCR reads in MiXCR, one entry per CDR3 protein. The table lists hundreds of thousands of distinct CDR3 sequences, over 45% of them singletons. These receptors have no known antigen. The sequencing sample was made of blood. The receptors shown here come from a girl aged 2-10 years with multiple sclerosis.

There are a few counts of this clonotype. The chain carries TRBV6-2 or TRBV6-3 and TRBJ1-6; D uncertain. Germline V gives CDR1 MNHEY, CDR2 SVGEGT. The CDR3 consists of 13 residues. Trimming took off 0 bases at V and 8 bases at J, with 5 bases between the two ends. The CDR3 DNA reads TGTGCCAGCAGTTACTCTGGGGATTCACCCCTCCACTTT. Translating gives CASSYSGDSPLHF.

The chain has TRBV10-3 and TRBJ2-3; unclear D gene. Germline V CDR1 and CDR2: ENHRY, SYGVKD. This CDR3 contains 13 residues. V lost 4 bases and J lost 1, with 6 bases in between. The CDR3 DNA follows: TGTGCCATCAGTGCGATACGCACAGATACGCAGTATTTT. Translated: CAISAIRTDTQYF.

The V call is TRBV7-2, the J call TRBJ2-7, with 7 bases matching TRBD2. Unmatched junction bases numbered 7, after V lost 5 bases and J lost 6 bases. CDR3 length equals 13 residues. CDR1 and CDR2 from the germline V gene are SGHTA and FQGNSA. This CDR3 is CASSPGTNREQYF. As DNA, the CDR3 is TGTGCCAGCAGCCCCGGGACTAACCGCGAGCAGTACTTC.

The gene calls are TRBV5-1 and TRBJ2-3; D is uncertain. CDR1 is SGHRS, CDR2 YFSETQ, per germline. This CDR3 has 16 amino acids. V dropped 2 bases and J dropped 2 bases, with 15 bases sitting between them. CDR3 in DNA: TGCGCCAGCAGCTTAGAGCGTGGGGATGCCACAGATACGCAGTATTTT. Translating gives CASSLERGDATDTQYF.

This chain uses TRBV5-1 with TRBJ2-1; 11 nucleotides align to TRBD2. The CDR3 sequence is 15 residues long. CDR1 SGHRS and CDR2 YFSETQ come from the germline V gene. V trimming: 3 bases; J trimming: 15 bases; junction bases outside the gene matches: 14. DNA for the CDR3: TGCGCCAGCAGCTCCGAGACTAGCGGGATTACTTTGGGGTTCTTC. It specifies CASSSETSGITLGFF.

This chain uses TRBV11-2 with TRBJ2-4; no reliable D call. The DNA end lines up better with TRBJ2-5; the J call may be wrong. From germline, CDR1 is SGHAT and CDR2 FQNNGV. CDR3 length: 14 amino acids. The CDR3 region has the DNA TGTGCCAGCAGCTTAGATTACCCCCAAGAGACCCAGTACTTC. This encodes CASSLDYPQETQYF.

The sample holds one count of this clonotype. The gene calls are TRBV9 and TRBJ2-1; unclear D gene. The ends were cut back, 0 bases at V and 6 bases at J, with 13 bases in the middle. Germline values: CDR1 SGDLS, CDR2 YYNGEE. CDR3 length: 15 residues. The CDR3 coding sequence is TGTGCCAGCAGCGTAGTGGGGAAAAACGGCAATGAGCAGTTCTTC. Its translation: CASSVVGKNGNEQFF.

This clonotype occurred a few times. This sequence joins TRBV10-3 and TRBJ1-4; the D gene is possibly TRBD1 (5 bases). Trimming pared 2 bases from V and 5 bases from J, leaving 9 bases between. The V gene's germline CDR1 is ENHRY and CDR2 SYGVKD. This CDR3 comprises 14 residues. The CDR3 protein is CAISERDGNEKLFF. Here the CDR3 DNA reads TGTGCCATCAGTGAGCGGGACGGGAATGAAAAACTGTTTTTT.

The chain recombines TRBV10-3 with TRBJ2-5; no firm D call. CDR1 is ENHRY and CDR2 is SYGVKD in the germline V gene. V was pared by 4 bases and J by 2 bases, with 11 bases between. The CDR3 is 14 amino acids. CDR3 DNA sequence: TGTGCCATCAGTGGGTCTACGGTTCAAGAGACCCAGTACTTC. As protein: CAISGSTVQETQYF.

The chain couples TRBV7-2 to TRBJ2-3; TRBD2 matches 12 bases. The CDR3 length is 18 residues. The germline CDR1 and CDR2 sequences are SGHTA and FQGNSA. Unmatched junction bases numbered 11, after V lost 5 bases and J lost 2 bases. The CDR3 sequence: CASSDAPGTSGFTDTQYF. The CDR3 DNA follows: TGTGCCAGCAGCGATGCCCCCGGGACTAGCGGGTTCACAGATACGCAGTATTTT.